This TCR beta chain was documented in a study of cytomegalovirus exposure and HLA in healthy donors. Study results and caveats: An analysis was carried out later, and it reportedly showed fewer N-insertions in an Asian-associated ancestry cluster than the 666-donor mean.

For this clone: The antigen remains undetermined.

The CDR3 totals 15 residues. V was clipped by 6 bases and J by 5 bases; unmatched bases: 10. Germline V gene lookup returns CDR1 MNHNY and CDR2 SVGAGI (reference sequence). PCR used 60 Vbeta primers and 13 Jbeta primers. Profiling relied on immunoSEQ multiplex PCR, and the TCRdb table lists in-frame clones only, not all of them. The table lists 150,000 to 200,000 clones, 71% of them singletons. The sequenced sample consisted of PBMCs. The TCR comes from a girl under 18 in good health and CMV-seronegative. The chain employs TRBV6-6 and TRBJ1-1; 9 bases are shared with TRBD1. The CDR3 loop reads CASSPTGTGLTEAFF. CDR3 sequence (DNA): TGTGCCAGCAGCCCTACCGGGACAGGGTTAACTGAAGCTTTCTTT.